The sequence of this T cell receptor (beta chain) was determined in a study of cytomegalovirus exposure and HLA in healthy donors. The study, taken as a whole, reports: Some V segments could not be told apart, so they were left out, TRBV6-2 and TRBV6-3 among them.

PCR employed 60 Vbeta and 13 Jbeta primers. Produced via immunoSEQ multiplex PCR; TCRdb's table is partial and in-frame only. The table includes about 140,000 clones, about 61% detected once. As concerns this clone: Its cognate antigen is unknown.

Germline CDR1 reads SGHAT; CDR2 reads FQNNGV. This CDR3 has 14 amino acids. The ends were cut back, 1 base at V and 8 bases at J, with 14 bases in the middle. Donors were nominally healthy when sampled, though unrecorded immune exposures were likely. V and J are TRBV11-2 and TRBJ1-2; D gene unclear. The source material was PBMCs. The clonotype was recovered from a woman aged 40 to 50 in good health and CMV-seronegative. The CDR3, as DNA: TGTGCCAGCAGCTTAGGTACGGGTTCCAAAGGCTACACCTTC. Its protein is CASSLGTGSKGYTF.